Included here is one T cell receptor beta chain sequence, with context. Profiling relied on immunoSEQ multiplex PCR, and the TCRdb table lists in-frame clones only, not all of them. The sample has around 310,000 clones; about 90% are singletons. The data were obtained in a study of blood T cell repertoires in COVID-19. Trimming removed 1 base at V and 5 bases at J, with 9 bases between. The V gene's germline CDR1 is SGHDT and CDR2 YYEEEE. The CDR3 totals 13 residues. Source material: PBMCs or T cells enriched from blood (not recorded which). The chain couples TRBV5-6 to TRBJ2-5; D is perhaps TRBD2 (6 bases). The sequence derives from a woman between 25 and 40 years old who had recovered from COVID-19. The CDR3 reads CASSLSGSETQYF. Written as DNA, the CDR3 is TGTGCCAGCAGCTTGAGCGGGTCCGAGACCCAGTACTTC. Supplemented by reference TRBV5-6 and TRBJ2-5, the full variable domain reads DAGVTQSPTHLIKTRGQQVTLRCSPKSGHDTVSWYQQALGQGPQFIFQYYEEEERQRGNFPDRFSGHQFPNYSSELNVNALLLGDSALYLCASSLSGSETQYFGPGTRLLVL.